One sample yielded the 21 T cell receptor beta chains listed below, sequenced in a study of CD8 T cells in Susac syndrome. Reverse transcription of roughly 0.45 to 1 ug RNA used random hexamers. TCRdb itself ran the immunoSEQ multiplex PCR reads through MiXCR, one entry per CDR3 protein. The sample yields 110,000 to 150,000 distinct CDR3 sequences, approximately 94% seen once. Sequenced material: CD4+ T cells from PBMCs. The receptors shown here come from a human donor with Susac syndrome.

The V call is TRBV5-1, the J call TRBJ2-3; TRBD2 matches at 8 bases. V gave up 4 bases and J gave up 7 bases; unmatched junction bases: 23. The CDR3 covers 19 residues. CDR1 is SGHRS, CDR2 YFSETQ, per germline. CDR3 in amino acids: CASSVGGLLRREEWNTQYF. For the CDR3, the DNA is TGCGCCAGCAGCGTGGGGGGACTGTTACGGCGGGAGGAGTGGAATACGCAGTATTTT. Supplemented by reference TRBV5-1 and TRBJ2-3, the full variable domain reads KAGVTQTPRYLIKTRGQQVTLSCSPISGHRSVSWYQQTPGQGLQFLFEYFSETQRNKGNFPGRFSGRQFSNSRSEMNVSTLELGDSALYLCASSVGGLLRREEWNTQYFGPGTRLTVL.

The chain combines TRBV27 with TRBJ2-3; 8 bases map to TRBD2. The CDR3 extends over 16 amino acids. With 3 bases clipped from V and 4 bases from J, the junction kept 9 bases outside the gene matches. Germline CDR1 is MNHEY and CDR2 is SMNVEV (reference sequence). The CDR3 region has the DNA TGTGCCAGCAGTTTCGGGCGGGAGGCTTATTCAGATACGCAGTATTTT. Its translation is CASSFGREAYSDTQYF.

The rearrangement joins TRBV11-2 to TRBJ2-1, with 13 bases aligning to TRBD2. CDR1 is SGHAT and CDR2 is FQNNGV in the germline V gene. This CDR3 has 15 amino acids. J gave up 5 bases and V 4 bases, and 2 bases lay outside the gene matches. The CDR3 here is CASSSGLAGDNEQFF. CDR3 in DNA: TGTGCCAGCAGCTCAGGACTAGCGGGGGACAATGAGCAGTTCTTC.

This chain joins TRBV14 and TRBJ2-7, with no clear D. The germline gives CDR1 SGHDN, CDR2 FVKESK. V lost 2 bases and J 4 bases, leaving 6 bases between the germline ends. The length of the CDR3 is 12 residues. The CDR3 sequence: CASSQWLYEQYF. The CDR3, as DNA: TGTGCCAGCAGCCAATGGTTATACGAGCAGTACTTC. Looking up the rest from reference TRBV14 and TRBJ2-7 gives the full variable domain: EAGVTQFPSHSVIEKGQTVTLRCDPISGHDNLYWYRRVMGKEIKFLLHFVKESKQDESGMPNNRFLAERTGGTYSTLKVQPAELEDSGVYFCASSQWLYEQYFGPGTRLTVT.

The chain combines TRBV24-1 with TRBJ2-1; TRBD1 matches at 9 bases. Germline lookup yields CDR1 KGHDR and CDR2 SFDVKD. The CDR3 loop spans 16 amino acids. Unmatched junction bases numbered 5, after V lost 2 bases and J lost 4 bases. The CDR3 sequence is CATSDSPGQGYNEQFF. The CDR3, as DNA: TGTGCCACCAGTGATTCCCCGGGACAGGGATACAATGAGCAGTTCTTC.

This clonotype has just a few counts. This chain uses TRBV27 with TRBJ1-2; 10 bases are a match to TRBD1. The CDR3 consists of 12 residues. CDR1 and CDR2 (germline): MNHEY, SMNVEV (reference sequence). J gave up 7 bases and V 6 bases, and 2 bases lay outside the gene matches. CDR3 sequence (DNA): TGTGCCAGCAGGACAGGGGGCGGTGGCTACACCTTC. Its translation is CASRTGGGGYTF.

This chain joins TRBV25-1 and TRBJ2-7; tentatively, D is TRBD2 (6 bases). The CDR3 has 13 amino acids. The V gene lost 5 bases and the J gene lost 2 bases, with 10 bases spanning the gap. CDR1 is MGHDK and CDR2 is SYGVNS in the germline V gene. CDR3 region: CASSPGGAYEQYF. As DNA, the CDR3 is TGTGCCAGCAGTCCGGGCGGGGCCTACGAGCAGTACTTC.

The V and J genes are TRBV15 and TRBJ2-7; TRBD1 aligns across 7 bases. V lost 6 bases, J lost 0 bases, and 5 bases stayed unmatched. This CDR3 comprises 14 residues. The germline CDR1 and CDR2 sequences are LNHNV and YYDKDF (reference sequence). In DNA, the CDR3 is TGTGCCACCAGTCAAGGGGGCGGCTCCTACGAGCAGTACTTC. Its translation: CATSQGGGSYEQYF.

This sequence joins TRBV20-1 and TRBJ2-7, with 12 bases matching TRBD2. V lost 4 bases to trimming and J lost 2 bases; unmatched junction nucleotides: 9. Germline CDR1 is DFQATT and CDR2 is SNEGSKA (reference sequence). The CDR3 is 16 amino acids. The CDR3 DNA reads TGCAGTGCTACCAGACTAGCGGGAGTTCCCACCTACGAGCAGTACTTC. Its translation is CSATRLAGVPTYEQYF.

V and J are TRBV12-3 or TRBV12-4 and TRBJ1-5, with no clear D. The V end lost 5 bases, the J end lost 2 bases, and 10 bases lay between the germline ends. The CDR3 length is 14 residues. This CDR3 is CASSDGWGNQPQHF. The CDR3 coding sequence is TGTGCCAGCAGTGATGGCTGGGGCAATCAGCCCCAGCATTTT.

This chain links TRBV9 with TRBJ2-7; D uncertain. Germline V gene data show CDR1 as SGDLS and CDR2 as YYNGEE. The CDR3 is 14 residues long. V lost 4 bases and J lost 3, with 14 bases in between. CDR3 DNA sequence: TGTGCCAGCAGCCCCGCCGTTCTGCACTACGAGCAGTACTTC. Its translation is CASSPAVLHYEQYF.

The V call is TRBV6-2 or TRBV6-3, the J call TRBJ2-5; 9 nucleotides align to TRBD2. The CDR3 sequence is 17 residues long. The V gene end was trimmed by 6 bases and the J gene end by 1 base; junction bases not matched to a gene: 12. Germline V CDR1 and CDR2: MNHEY, SVGEGT. The CDR3 nucleotides read TGTGCCAGCAGCCAGCCCAGCGGGGGGATTCTCCAAGAGACCCAGTACTTC. Encoded protein: CASSQPSGGILQETQYF.

This chain joins TRBV28 and TRBJ2-7; a weak D match, TRBD2 (6 bases). This CDR3 contains 15 residues. Trimming pared 8 bases from V and 1 base from J, leaving 18 bases between. Germline V lookup: CDR1 MDHEN, CDR2 SYDVKM. This CDR3 reads CASSRSGVGSYEQYF. CDR3 nucleotides: TGTGCCAGCTCCCGTTCGGGGGTCGGGTCCTACGAGCAGTACTTC. The complete variable domain, with remaining parts taken from reference TRBV28 and TRBJ2-7, reads DVKVTQSSRYLVKRTGEKVFLECVQDMDHENMFWYRQDPGLGLRLIYFSYDVKMKEKGDIPEGYSVSREKKERFSLILESASTNQTSMYLCASSRSGVGSYEQYFGPGTRLTVT.

The gene calls are TRBV19 and TRBJ2-1; D call uncertain. The germline V gene has CDR1 LNHDA and CDR2 SQIVND (reference sequence). The V and J ends lost 3 bases and 9 bases respectively, with 12 bases between them. The length of the CDR3 is 13 residues. The CDR3 spells CASSMSRLGEQFF. The CDR3 DNA sequence: TGTGCCAGTAGTATGAGTCGCCTCGGTGAGCAGTTCTTC.

The chain is built from TRBV11-1 and TRBJ2-5; D tentatively fits TRBD1 or TRBD2 (6 bases each). The germline V and J ends were trimmed by 3 bases and 2 bases, with 25 bases remaining between them. The germline V gene has CDR1 SGHAT and CDR2 FQDESV (reference sequence). CDR3 size: 19 residues. CDR3 sequence reads: CASSLRRVTYGTSQETQYF. As DNA, the CDR3 is TGTGCCAGCAGCTTGAGGAGGGTCACGTACGGGACATCGCAAGAGACCCAGTACTTC.

The chain joins TRBV23-1 to TRBJ1-1; a weak D match, TRBD1 (5 bases). TRBV23-1 is recorded as an ORF, its role being uncertain. The CDR3 has 15 amino acids. The V and J ends lost 11 bases and 0 bases respectively, with 19 bases between them. CDR3 bases: TGCGCCCAACCGTGGGGGAGGATAATGAACACTGAAGCTTTCTTT. This gives the protein CAQPWGRIMNTEAFF.

The chain joins TRBV7-2 to TRBJ2-1; TRBD2 matches 11 bases. After removal of 6 bases from V and 4 bases from J, the junction contained 8 bases not matched to a gene. CDR3 length: 16 amino acids. CDR1 and CDR2 (germline): SGHTA, FQGNSA. The CDR3 spells CASRTPRTSGYNEQFF. The DNA of the CDR3 is TGTGCCAGCAGGACCCCGCGGACTAGCGGGTACAATGAGCAGTTCTTC.

This chain uses TRBV9 with TRBJ2-3; D not certain. This CDR3 spans 13 amino acids. Germline CDR1 is SGDLS and CDR2 is YYNGEE. V was pared by 4 bases and J by 1 base, with 7 bases between. CDR3 sequence reads: CASSLHGTDTQYF. CDR3 DNA sequence: TGTGCCAGCAGCCTACACGGCACAGATACGCAGTATTTT.

The chain employs TRBV29-1 and TRBJ2-3; tentative D call: TRBD2 (7 bases). V gave up 3 bases and J gave up 2 bases, with 15 bases separating them. CDR1 is SQVTM and CDR2 is ANQGSEA in the germline V gene. The CDR3 has 15 amino acids. The CDR3 here is CSVDGGPLFTDTQYF. The CDR3 bases are TGCAGCGTTGACGGGGGGCCCCTCTTCACAGATACGCAGTATTTT.

The genes are TRBV7-9 and TRBJ2-5, with D perhaps assigned TRBD1 or TRBD2 (5 bases each). Trimming shortened V by 5 bases and J by 4 bases, and 11 bases separated the two germline ends. This CDR3 spans 13 amino acids. Germline values: CDR1 SEHNR, CDR2 FQNEAQ (reference sequence). The CDR3 region is CASSILGGETQYF. CDR3 sequence (DNA): TGTGCCAGCAGCATCCTTGGGGGAGAGACCCAGTACTTC.

The chain couples TRBV20-1 to TRBJ2-5; D is possibly TRBD2 (7 bases). The CDR3 is made up of 14 amino acids. CDR1 and CDR2 (germline): DFQATT, SNEGSKA (reference sequence). V was shortened by 3 bases and J by 4 bases, with 15 bases between the two germline ends. In DNA, the CDR3 is TGCAGTGCTAGGGTCGGGGGGCGACTAGAGACCCAGTACTTC. The encoded protein is CSARVGGRLETQYF.